These 5 T cell receptor beta chains were all obtained from the same sample, sequenced in a study of human T cells and chemical hapten exposure. The sample's time point: patch test 3, about 24 weeks after DPC sensitization. Treatment in this sample: therapeutic diphenylcyclopropenone sensitization with weekly scalp DPC. A single record per CDR3 protein comes from TCRdb applying MiXCR to the RACE reads. The sample contains 80,000 to 100,000 distinct CDR3 sequences, about 11% of which appear only once. Sequencing used whole blood, obtained in connection with sensitization to the hapten diphenylcyclopropenone (DPC). Receptor source: a woman between 25 and 40 years old with alopecia areata. Some clones in this sample may be carry-over from other donors' samples.

This clonotype has at least ten counts. V usage is TRBV20-1 and J usage is TRBJ2-5; TRBD2 matches at 9 bases. This CDR3 has 16 residues. Per germline, CDR1 DFQATT and CDR2 SNEGSKA (reference sequence). J was trimmed by 3 bases and V by 0 bases; bases with no gene match: 8. CDR3: CSARDFAREGKETQYF. The CDR3 DNA reads as TGCAGTGCTAGAGATTTCGCGCGGGAGGGAAAAGAGACCCAGTACTTC.

This clonotype was found many times. The rearrangement joins TRBV5-1 to TRBJ1-2; D gene ambiguous. The germline V gene encodes CDR1 SGHRS and CDR2 YFSETQ. V lost 3 bases, J lost 8 bases, and 14 bases lay in between. The CDR3 runs 13 residues. CDR3 coding DNA: TGCGCCAGCAGCTCGACCCCCCGAGAAGGCTACACCTTC. Residues: CASSSTPREGYTF.

This clonotype was detected ten times or more. The V and J genes are TRBV20-1 and TRBJ2-5, with a tentative D call TRBD1 (5 bases). The germline CDR1 and CDR2 sequences are DFQATT and SNEGSKA (reference sequence). Trimming removed 1 base at V and 5 bases at J, with 14 bases between. The CDR3 is 14 residues long. CDR3: CSARGSRESETQYF. For the CDR3, the DNA is TGCAGTGCTAGAGGTTCCAGGGAATCCGAGACCCAGTACTTC.

This clonotype was observed many times. The rearrangement uses TRBV12-3 or TRBV12-4 and TRBJ1-1, with D tentatively TRBD1 (5 bases). The V and J ends lost 5 bases and 11 bases respectively, with 15 bases between them. This CDR3 contains 12 residues. The CDR3, as DNA: TGTGCCAGCAGTACAAACGGGGGAACGGCTTTCTTT. The encoded protein is CASSTNGGTAFF.

This clonotype was observed a handful of times. The rearrangement links TRBV27 to TRBJ1-1; TRBD1 agrees at 7 bases. CDR3 length equals 14 residues. The germline V gene encodes CDR1 MNHEY and CDR2 SMNVEV (reference sequence). Trimming at V came to 2 bases and at J to 5 bases, leaving 5 bases not matched to a gene. Here the CDR3 reads CASSLQGEGTEAFF. For the CDR3, the DNA is TGTGCCAGCAGTTTACAGGGGGAAGGGACTGAAGCTTTCTTT.